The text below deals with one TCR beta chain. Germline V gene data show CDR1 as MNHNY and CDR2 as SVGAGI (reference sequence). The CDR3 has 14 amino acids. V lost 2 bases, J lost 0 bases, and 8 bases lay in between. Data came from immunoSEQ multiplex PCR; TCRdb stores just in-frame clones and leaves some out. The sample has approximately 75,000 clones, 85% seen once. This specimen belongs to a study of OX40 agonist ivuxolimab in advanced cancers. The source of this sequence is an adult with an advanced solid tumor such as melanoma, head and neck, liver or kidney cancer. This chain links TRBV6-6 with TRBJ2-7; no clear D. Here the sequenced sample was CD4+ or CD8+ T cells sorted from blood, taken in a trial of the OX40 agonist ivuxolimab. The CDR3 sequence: CASSYPDGSYEQYF. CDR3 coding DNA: TGTGCCAGCAGTTACCCGGACGGCTCCTACGAGCAGTACTTC.